These T cell receptor beta chains were read from a single sample in a study of regulatory T cells in long-lasting Graves disease. A single record per CDR3 protein comes from TCRdb applying MiXCR to the multiplex PCR reads. The sample consists of approximately 400,000 distinct CDR3 sequences, about 15% of them appearing once. In addition, the sample was reused for a study of T cells in Graves' hyperthyroidism and ophthalmopathy.

The sample in question was peripheral blood mononuclear cells (PBMCs), obtained at new diagnosis, from a patient treated with antithyroid drugs. These receptors were taken from a woman between 40 and 50 years old with Graves disease. Both conserved end residues are part of each CDR3. D genes are given only for firm matches. Expanded clones get a size class; other rows say once, few or many, or leave the size out.

abundance,j_gene,v_gene,d_gene,CDR3nt,CDR3aa
.,TRBJ2-7,TRBV19,TRBD1,TGTGCCAGTAGTATAGAATACAGGGGTAGCGAGCAGTACTTC,CASSIEYRGSEQYF
few,TRBJ2-1,TRBV5-1,.,TGCGCCAGCAGATCAGGAGGGTCATCCTACAATGAGCAGTTCTTC,CASRSGGSSYNEQFF
many,TRBJ2-5,TRBV2,.,TGTGCCAGCAGTGAGCGGGGCGGTCTAACCGAGTACTTC,CASSERGGLTEYF
.,TRBJ2-2,TRBV13,TRBD1,TGTGCCAGCAGCGACAGCGGGACAGGGTTTTCCGGGGAGCTGTTTTTT,CASSDSGTGFSGELFF
.,TRBJ2-2,TRBV18,.,TGTGCCAGCTCCACCGGTGGCGGGGAGCTGTTTTTT,CASSTGGGELFF
many,TRBJ2-4,TRBV2,.,TGTGCCAGCAGCCCCTCGGGGGACATTCAGTACTTC,CASSPSGDIQYF
.,TRBJ2-5,TRBV7-6,.,TGTGCCAGCAGCCCCTATAAGCTGGGAGTAGAGACCCAGTACTTC,CASSPYKLGVETQYF
many,TRBJ2-1,TRBV5-1,TRBD2,TGCGCCAGCAGCTCCGGGACTAGCGGGAGTGATGAGCAGTTCTTC,CASSSGTSGSDEQFF
many,TRBJ2-2,TRBV2,TRBD1,TGTGCCAGCAGCGCGGGACAGGCGAACACCGGGGAGCTGTTTTTT,CASSAGQANTGELFF
many,TRBJ2-3,TRBV11-2,.,TGTGCCAGCAGCTTAGAGGCGGTACCTAGCACAGATACGCAGTATTTT,CASSLEAVPSTDTQYF
many,TRBJ1-1,TRBV7-8,.,TGTGCCAGCAGCTCTCAAATCAGGGGAACTGAAGCTTTCTTT,CASSSQIRGTEAFF
many,TRBJ2-1,TRBV19,.,TGTGCCAGTAGCACCCGGCAGGAGGGATGGACTTATTATGAGCAGTTCTTC,CASSTRQEGWTYYEQFF
.,TRBJ2-7,TRBV28,.,TGTGCCAGCAGTGACCCCGTATCAGTCCTAGGGGTCGAGCAGTACTTC,CASSDPVSVLGVEQYF
many,TRBJ2-1,TRBV7-8,.,TGTGCCAGCATTAGCATGCCCAAAAACAATGAGCAGTTCTTC,CASISMPKNNEQFF
many,TRBJ2-2,TRBV7-2,TRBD2,TGTGCCAGCAGCGTATCTAGCGGGAGGGCCGTTTCCGGGGAGCTGTTTTTT,CASSVSSGRAVSGELFF
many,TRBJ2-3,TRBV2,TRBD2,TGTGCCAGCAGGTGGGAGGGCCTCCCAGATACGCAGTATTTT,CASRWEGLPDTQYF
few,TRBJ2-7,TRBV6-1,.,TGTGCCAGCAGTACAAACAAATTGGCTGCCTACGAGCAGTACTTC,CASSTNKLAAYEQYF
.,TRBJ1-2,TRBV2,TRBD1,TGTGCCAGCAGTGAAATCGGGACAGGCGGCTATGGCTACACCTTC,CASSEIGTGGYGYTF
many,TRBJ2-7,TRBV10-3,TRBD1,TGTGCCATCACCACGACAGGGAAGGTCGACGAGCAGTACTTC,CAITTTGKVDEQYF
many,TRBJ2-1,TRBV12-3/TRBV12-4,TRBD1,TGTGCCAGCAGGAAGGACAGGCGCCCCTACAATGAGCAGTTCTTC,CASRKDRRPYNEQFF
many,TRBJ2-5,TRBV12-5,TRBD2,TGTGCTAGTGGCTACGGGAGGGCCTGGGAGACCCAGTACTTC,CASGYGRAWETQYF
many,TRBJ2-1,TRBV20-1,TRBD2,TGCAGTGCTAGCTCACTAGCGGGCTACAATGAGCAGTTCTTC,CSASSLAGYNEQFF
few,TRBJ2-1,TRBV5-5,.,TGTGCCAGCAGCCCGGGAGCCACCCCCTACAATGAGCAGTTCTTC,CASSPGATPYNEQFF
many,TRBJ1-2,TRBV6-2/TRBV6-3,.,TGTGCCAGCAGTTTAACCGGCCGCTTTGCTCCCGTATATGGCTACACCTTC,CASSLTGRFAPVYGYTF
.,TRBJ1-2,TRBV29-1,TRBD1,TGCAGCGTCAGCCGGGACAGGGGACTTGATAACTATGGCTACACCTTC,CSVSRDRGLDNYGYTF
many,TRBJ2-3,TRBV20-1,TRBD2,TGCAGTGCTAGTCGGCCTAGCGGGGAGCATTACACAGATACGCAGTATTTT,CSASRPSGEHYTDTQYF
few,TRBJ2-7,TRBV12-3/TRBV12-4,.,TGTGCCAGCAGTTTCCCGGGACGGGCCTACGAGCAGTACTTC,CASSFPGRAYEQYF
many,TRBJ2-1,TRBV5-1,.,TGCGCCAGCAGCTTGACGGCAGAAGGGATCAATGAGCAGTTCTTC,CASSLTAEGINEQFF
few,TRBJ2-3,TRBV12-3/TRBV12-4,.,TGTGCCAGCAGTCTATCGACTACACGCACAGATACGCAGTATTTT,CASSLSTTRTDTQYF
.,TRBJ2-1,TRBV2,TRBD2,TGTGCCAGCAGTGAAGCTGGGACTAGCGGGAGCTACAATGAGCAGCTCTTC,CASSEAGTSGSYNEQLF
many,TRBJ2-1,TRBV15,TRBD2,TGTGCCACCTCCCCACTAGCGGGAGGGCCAACGACGTACAATGAGCAGTTCTTC,CATSPLAGGPTTYNEQFF
few,TRBJ1-1,TRBV28,.,TGTGCCAGCACAAGTTCTACGAACACTGAAGCTTTCTTT,CASTSSTNTEAFF
.,TRBJ2-1,TRBV27,.,TGTGCCAGCACCCAGAGACAGAGCTCCTACAATGAGCAGTTCTTC,CASTQRQSSYNEQFF
many,TRBJ2-7,TRBV24-1,TRBD1,TGTGCCACCAGACCCACAGGGGAGACCTACGAGCAGTACTTC,CATRPTGETYEQYF
many,TRBJ2-5,TRBV5-1,.,TGCGCCAGCAGCCCACGACTCGGCAGAGGGAGGGAGACCCAGTACTTC,CASSPRLGRGRETQYF
few,TRBJ2-7,TRBV24-1,TRBD1,TGTGCCACCAGTGAGGGAAGAGGACAGGGCGGCTACGAGCAGTACTTC,CATSEGRGQGGYEQYF
many,TRBJ2-1,TRBV5-1,TRBD2,TGCGCCAGCAGCTCCCGGGAACGGGCGGGAGGATCAAATGAGCAGTTCTTC,CASSSRERAGGSNEQFF
many,TRBJ2-3,TRBV27,.,TGTGCCAGCACTAGAGGCGGGGGCTCAGATACGCAGTATTTT,CASTRGGGSDTQYF
.,TRBJ2-5,TRBV20-1,.,TGCAGTGCTAGAGATTCAAAAGGGGTTGGGACCCAGTACTTC,CSARDSKGVGTQYF
few,TRBJ2-1,TRBV12-3/TRBV12-4,TRBD2,TGTGCCAGCAGAGAGCGGGGGCCCCACAATGAACAGTTCTTC,CASRERGPHNEQFF
many,TRBJ2-1,TRBV24-1,.,TGTGCCACCAGTGGTGCGTCCGGGGTTTCCAACTCCTACAATGAGCAGTTCTTC,CATSGASGVSNSYNEQFF
many,TRBJ2-2,TRBV20-1,.,TGCAGTGCTAGGCCCCCGCTAGGACGGCCGAACACCGGGGAGCTGTTTTTT,CSARPPLGRPNTGELFF
many,TRBJ2-1,TRBV12-3/TRBV12-4,TRBD2,TGTGCCAGCAGTCCTAATAGCGGGCGTCGCTCCTACAATGAGCAGTTCTTC,CASSPNSGRRSYNEQFF
many,TRBJ2-1,TRBV20-1,.,TGCAGTGCCCGGCGGCTAAGAGGGAATGAGCAGTTCTTC,CSARRLRGNEQFF
many,TRBJ2-5,TRBV28,.,TGTGCCAGCAGTTCCCGGTCCGAGACCCAGTACTTC,CASSSRSETQYF
many,TRBJ2-7,TRBV6-2/TRBV6-3,.,TGTGCCAGCAACGACCAGGGGCAGAGCTCCTACGAGCAGTACTTC,CASNDQGQSSYEQYF
many,TRBJ1-1,TRBV29-1,TRBD1,TGCAGCGTAACAACAGGGGTCAACACTGAAGCTTTCTTT,CSVTTGVNTEAFF
many,TRBJ1-2,TRBV28,.,TGTGCCAGCAGTTTGTCCGATTGGGGGAAGGATGGCTACACCTTC,CASSLSDWGKDGYTF
.,TRBJ2-3,TRBV5-5,TRBD2,TGTGCCAGCAGCTACGGACTAGCGGGAGCAGATACGCAGTATTTT,CASSYGLAGADTQYF
many,TRBJ2-7,TRBV27,.,TGTGCCAGCAGTTTAGTGGTGGCAGGGCATCAGTCCTACGAGCAGTACTTC,CASSLVVAGHQSYEQYF
many,TRBJ1-1,TRBV7-2,.,TGTGCCAGCAGCTTCACACACACTGAAGCTTTCTTT,CASSFTHTEAFF